These 10 T cell receptor beta chains were all obtained from the same sample, sequenced in a study of cytomegalovirus exposure and HLA in healthy donors. The study ran its PCR with 60 Vbeta and 13 Jbeta primers. The data were produced by immunoSEQ multiplex PCR, yet TCRdb's version contains in-frame clones alone and is incomplete. The sample yields over 150,000 clones, more than 70% seen once. The sequencing sample was made of PBMCs. Receptor source: a woman in her thirties or forties in good health and CMV-seropositive.

This chain joins TRBV11-3 and TRBJ2-5; 9 bases match TRBD2. V was clipped by 3 bases and J by 3 bases; unmatched bases: 14. CDR1 and CDR2 (germline): SGHNT, YENEEA. The CDR3 consists of 18 residues. The CDR3: CASSFTAWGSGREETQYF. The CDR3 coding sequence is TGTGCCAGCAGCTTTACCGCATGGGGTAGCGGGAGAGAAGAGACCCAGTACTTC.

The V gene is TRBV4-2, the J gene TRBJ1-6; D remains ambiguous. The CDR3 is 16 amino acids. Per the germline V gene, CDR1 is LGHNA and CDR2 is YNFKEQ. V lost 0 bases and J 8 bases, leaving 14 bases between the germline ends. The CDR3 sequence is CASSQEGRRLYSPLHF. CDR3 DNA: TGTGCCAGCAGCCAAGAGGGCAGAAGGCTTTATTCACCCCTCCACTTT.

This clone has only one observation. This chain uses TRBV2 with TRBJ2-5, with 11 bases matching TRBD2. V dropped 3 bases and J dropped 8; count of bases not matched to a gene: 8. CDR1 and CDR2 (germline): SNHLY, FYNNEI. CDR3 length: 15 residues. The CDR3 protein is CASSEDSGGAQTQYF. The DNA for the CDR3 is TGTGCCAGCAGTGAGGATAGCGGGGGGGCACAAACCCAGTACTTC.

The chain couples TRBV21-1 to TRBJ2-3; TRBD2 reflects the table's D call only, with no check against the DNA. TRBV21-1 is an annotated pseudogene. This CDR3 comprises 16 residues. CDR3 in amino acids: CASSKAGLAGTDTQYF. CDR3 DNA sequence: TGTGCCAGCAGCAAAGCCGGACTAGCGGGCACAGATACGCAGTATTTT.

This chain uses TRBV7-9 with TRBJ2-7, with D possibly matching TRBD1 (5 bases). Per the germline V gene, CDR1 is SEHNR and CDR2 is FQNEAQ (reference sequence). Trimming left V 5 bases short and J 3 bases short, with 14 bases between. This CDR3 contains 14 residues. The CDR3 loop is CASSQNPGIYEQYF. The CDR3 bases are TGTGCCAGCAGCCAGAACCCAGGGATCTACGAGCAGTACTTC.

The chain is built from TRBV10-1 and TRBJ2-7; possibly TRBD2 for D (6 bases). Germline CDR1 and CDR2: WNHNN and SYGVQD (reference sequence). The V and J ends lost 4 bases and 5 bases respectively, with 6 bases between them. The CDR3 extends over 11 amino acids. The CDR3: CASSAGDEQYF. The CDR3 DNA reads as TGCGCCAGCAGTGCGGGGGACGAGCAGTACTTC.

The chain has TRBV11-3 and TRBJ2-5; the match to TRBD2 covers 8 bases. The CDR3 is 14 amino acids. The V gene end was trimmed by 8 bases and the J gene end by 5 bases; junction bases not matched to a gene: 10. Germline values: CDR1 SGHNT, CDR2 YENEEA. CDR3: CASGFSGKRETQYF. The CDR3 bases are TGTGCCAGCGGATTTAGCGGGAAGAGGGAGACCCAGTACTTC.

This clone was detected once. The chain is built from TRBV5-1 and TRBJ2-6; D gene ambiguous. CDR1 is SGHRS, CDR2 YFSETQ, per germline. The germline V and J ends were trimmed by 5 bases and 0 bases, with 6 bases remaining between them. The CDR3 spans 14 residues. DNA of the CDR3: TGCGCCAGCAGACCCAGCTCTGGGGCCAACGTCCTGACTTTC. Its protein is CASRPSSGANVLTF.

V is TRBV7-3 and J is TRBJ2-1; 8 nucleotides match TRBD2. Germline V CDR1 and CDR2: SGHTA, FQGTGA. CDR3 length: 15 amino acids. The junction had 5 bases not matched to a gene; V was cut back by 1 base and J by 6 bases. The CDR3 is CASSLKAGESNEQFF. CDR3 bases: TGTGCCAGCAGCTTAAAAGCGGGAGAAAGCAATGAGCAGTTCTTC.

This chain connects TRBV4-1 to TRBJ2-5; 13 bases are a match to TRBD2. This CDR3 is 15 amino acids long. The germline CDR1 and CDR2 sequences are MGHRA and YSYEKL. The V and J ends lost 4 bases and 5 bases, in that order; junction bases with no gene match: 4. The CDR3 coding sequence is TGCGCCAGCAGCCTCGGGACTAGCGGGGCGGAGACCCAGTACTTC. The encoded protein is CASSLGTSGAETQYF.